These T cell receptor beta chains were read from a single sample in a study of regulatory T cells in long-lasting Graves disease. TCRdb reprocessed the multiplex PCR reads with MiXCR, giving one entry per CDR3 protein. The top ten clones hold roughly a tenth of a sample with about 540,000 distinct CDR3 sequences, around an eighth of them seen once. Separately, the same data were catalogued under a study of T cells in Graves' hyperthyroidism and ophthalmopathy.

This specimen consisted of peripheral blood mononuclear cells (PBMCs), obtained at new diagnosis, from a patient treated with antithyroid drugs. The receptors originated from a man aged 25 to 40 with Graves disease. CDR3s include the opening cysteine and the closing phenylalanine or tryptophan. The D gene is left open where the match is weak. The size field is filled for only some rows; it gives once, few, many or a size class.

abundance: many
d_gene: .
j_gene: TRBJ2-1
v_gene: TRBV2
CDR3nt: TGTGCCAGCAGTACGGAGGGGCAGTTCTTC
CDR3aa: CASSTEGQFF

abundance: few
d_gene: .
j_gene: TRBJ2-2
v_gene: TRBV11-2
CDR3nt: TGTGCCAGCAGCGCAAGGGCTACCTTAAACATCGGGGAGCTGTTTTTT
CDR3aa: CASSARATLNIGELFF

abundance: many
d_gene: .
j_gene: TRBJ1-1
v_gene: TRBV27
CDR3nt: TGTGCCAGCAGTTTCTCCCCGGGGAACACTGAAGCTTTCTTT
CDR3aa: CASSFSPGNTEAFF

abundance: many
d_gene: TRBD2
j_gene: TRBJ2-1
v_gene: TRBV5-1
CDR3nt: TGCGCCAGCAGCTTGGAGGCGGGAGGGCCTAATGAGCAGTTCTTC
CDR3aa: CASSLEAGGPNEQFF

abundance: .
d_gene: .
j_gene: TRBJ1-1
v_gene: TRBV16
CDR3nt: TGTGCCAGCAGCCAACGACGGGTTGGGAACACTGAAGCTTTCTTT
CDR3aa: CASSQRRVGNTEAFF

abundance: many
d_gene: TRBD1
j_gene: TRBJ1-1
v_gene: TRBV5-6
CDR3nt: TGTGCCAGCAGCTTGGGTACAGGGGGGTACACTGAAGCTTTCTTT
CDR3aa: CASSLGTGGYTEAFF

abundance: few
d_gene: .
j_gene: TRBJ2-6
v_gene: TRBV5-1
CDR3nt: TGCGCCAGCAGCCCTCGAACGAGCTCTGGGGCCAACGTCCTGACTTTC
CDR3aa: CASSPRTSSGANVLTF

abundance: .
d_gene: TRBD2
j_gene: TRBJ2-3
v_gene: TRBV24-1
CDR3nt: TGTGCCACCAGGGCTAGCGGAGCTAGCACAGATACGCAGTATTTT
CDR3aa: CATRASGASTDTQYF

abundance: few
d_gene: TRBD2
j_gene: TRBJ2-2
v_gene: TRBV7-3
CDR3nt: TGTGCCAGCAGCCTTTTACCGGGACTAGGGGAGACCGGGGAGCTGTTTTTT
CDR3aa: CASSLLPGLGETGELFF

abundance: many
d_gene: .
j_gene: TRBJ2-3
v_gene: TRBV5-1
CDR3nt: TGTGCCAGCAGGCAGGGAACAGATACGCAGTATTTT
CDR3aa: CASRQGTDTQYF

abundance: many
d_gene: .
j_gene: TRBJ2-1
v_gene: TRBV11-3
CDR3nt: TGTGCCAGCAGCCGGGGCGCAACCCCGGGTAATGAGCAGTTCTTC
CDR3aa: CASSRGATPGNEQFF

abundance: few
d_gene: .
j_gene: TRBJ2-5
v_gene: TRBV29-1
CDR3nt: TGCAGCGTCAAGGGACGGTTCCAAGAGACCCAGTGCTTC
CDR3aa: CSVKGRFQETQCF

abundance: many
d_gene: .
j_gene: TRBJ2-7
v_gene: TRBV28
CDR3nt: TGTGCCAGCAAAAGAGCTAGGAGGAGGGACACCAACTCCTACGAGCAGTACTTC
CDR3aa: CASKRARRRDTNSYEQYF

abundance: many
d_gene: .
j_gene: TRBJ2-4
v_gene: TRBV30
CDR3nt: TGTGCCTGGAACAGGCGTCTAGCCAAAAACATTCAGTACTTC
CDR3aa: CAWNRRLAKNIQYF

abundance: .
d_gene: TRBD1
j_gene: TRBJ2-5
v_gene: TRBV6-2/TRBV6-3
CDR3nt: TGTGCCAGCAGTGAAGCGGGGACAGGGGTCCAAGAGACCCAGTACTTC
CDR3aa: CASSEAGTGVQETQYF

abundance: many
d_gene: TRBD2
j_gene: TRBJ2-1
v_gene: TRBV6-2/TRBV6-3
CDR3nt: TGTGCCAGCAGGCAAGGGAGACTAGCGGGAGCCATGCCCCACAATGAGCAGTTCTTC
CDR3aa: CASRQGRLAGAMPHNEQFF

abundance: many
d_gene: .
j_gene: TRBJ1-1
v_gene: TRBV29-1
CDR3nt: TGCAGCGTTGTTCGAATAGCAGATTTCATGAACACTGAAGCTTTCTTT
CDR3aa: CSVVRIADFMNTEAFF

abundance: .
d_gene: TRBD1
j_gene: TRBJ2-1
v_gene: TRBV5-6
CDR3nt: TGTGCCAGCAGCTACCGCAGGGGGCCCTATTACAATGAGCAGTTCTTC
CDR3aa: CASSYRRGPYYNEQFF

abundance: few
d_gene: TRBD1
j_gene: TRBJ1-4
v_gene: TRBV15
CDR3nt: TGTGCCACCAGCAGAGATTTGCCAGGACAGGGGGGGCCGAGTTGGTTGTTTTTT
CDR3aa: CATSRDLPGQGGPSWLFF

abundance: many
d_gene: .
j_gene: TRBJ1-1
v_gene: TRBV7-9
CDR3nt: TGTGCCAGCAGTTTTGGGCAGGGGAACACTGAAGCTTTCTTT
CDR3aa: CASSFGQGNTEAFF

abundance: many
d_gene: .
j_gene: TRBJ2-1
v_gene: TRBV7-2
CDR3nt: TGTGCCAGCAGCTTGCGGTTAGCCTTCCTCTCCTACAATGAGCAGTTCTTC
CDR3aa: CASSLRLAFLSYNEQFF

abundance: many
d_gene: TRBD1
j_gene: TRBJ2-5
v_gene: TRBV7-2
CDR3nt: TGTGCCAGCAGCTTTTGGACAGGGCAAGAGACCCAGTACTTC
CDR3aa: CASSFWTGQETQYF

abundance: many
d_gene: .
j_gene: TRBJ2-5
v_gene: TRBV11-3
CDR3nt: TGTGCCAGCAGCTTAGAGGGGGACAAAGAGACCCAGTACTTC
CDR3aa: CASSLEGDKETQYF

abundance: many
d_gene: .
j_gene: TRBJ1-1
v_gene: TRBV11-2
CDR3nt: TGTGCCAGCAAGAACTCAGGGGAGAACACTGAAGCTTTCTTT
CDR3aa: CASKNSGENTEAFF

abundance: many
d_gene: .
j_gene: TRBJ2-3
v_gene: TRBV3-1
CDR3nt: TGTGCCAGCAGTCCGCGGAGCGCAGATACGCAGTATTTT
CDR3aa: CASSPRSADTQYF

abundance: .
d_gene: .
j_gene: TRBJ1-5
v_gene: TRBV20-1
CDR3nt: TGCAGTGCTAGAGTAAATTCAGGAAATCAGCCCCAGCATTTT
CDR3aa: CSARVNSGNQPQHF

abundance: few
d_gene: .
j_gene: TRBJ1-1
v_gene: TRBV5-6
CDR3nt: TGTGCCAGCAGCTTGGGGCGGGCGTACACTGAAGCTTTCTTT
CDR3aa: CASSLGRAYTEAFF

abundance: many
d_gene: TRBD2
j_gene: TRBJ2-1
v_gene: TRBV12-3/TRBV12-4
CDR3nt: TGTGCCAGCAGCCCACAGGGCGTATTGAGGACTAGCGGATACAATGAGCAGTTCTTC
CDR3aa: CASSPQGVLRTSGYNEQFF

abundance: .
d_gene: TRBD1
j_gene: TRBJ2-2
v_gene: TRBV7-9
CDR3nt: TGTGCCAGCAGCCCCGACAGGGGAAGTGGCGGGGAGCTGTTTTTT
CDR3aa: CASSPDRGSGGELFF

abundance: few
d_gene: .
j_gene: TRBJ2-3
v_gene: TRBV6-2/TRBV6-3
CDR3nt: TGTGCCAGCAGTTACTCTGTGGGCACAGATACGCAGTATTTT
CDR3aa: CASSYSVGTDTQYF

abundance: many
d_gene: .
j_gene: TRBJ2-2
v_gene: TRBV29-1
CDR3nt: TGCAGCGTTGATCACACGGGGACAAACACCGGGGAGCTGTTTTTT
CDR3aa: CSVDHTGTNTGELFF

abundance: many
d_gene: .
j_gene: TRBJ2-7
v_gene: TRBV20-1
CDR3nt: TGCAGTGCTGGGATACAGGGAAAGTACGAGCAGTACTTC
CDR3aa: CSAGIQGKYEQYF

abundance: many
d_gene: .
j_gene: TRBJ2-2
v_gene: TRBV29-1
CDR3nt: TGCAGCACCGCAGGAGACGGATACACCGGGGAGCTGTTTTTT
CDR3aa: CSTAGDGYTGELFF

abundance: many
d_gene: .
j_gene: TRBJ2-5
v_gene: TRBV20-1
CDR3nt: TGCAGTGCTGCCGCCAGGGTACATGCACAAGAGACCCAGTACTTC
CDR3aa: CSAAARVHAQETQYF

abundance: many
d_gene: TRBD1
j_gene: TRBJ2-5
v_gene: TRBV2
CDR3nt: TGTGCCAGCAGGACAGGGGGTCTATGGGAGACCCAGTACTTC
CDR3aa: CASRTGGLWETQYF

abundance: .
d_gene: .
j_gene: TRBJ2-5
v_gene: TRBV20-1
CDR3nt: TGCAGTACTATCCAAGAGACCCAGTACTTC
CDR3aa: CSTIQETQYF

abundance: many
d_gene: .
j_gene: TRBJ1-1
v_gene: TRBV2
CDR3nt: TGTGCCAGCGGAGGGCAGGGGCTATCGAACACTGAAGCTTTCTTT
CDR3aa: CASGGQGLSNTEAFF

abundance: .
d_gene: TRBD1
j_gene: TRBJ1-6
v_gene: TRBV12-3/TRBV12-4
CDR3nt: TGTGCCAGCAGAAGGGACAGTAACCCGATTGGTTCACCCCTCCACTTT
CDR3aa: CASRRDSNPIGSPLHF

abundance: many
d_gene: .
j_gene: TRBJ2-5
v_gene: TRBV11-1
CDR3nt: TGTGCCAGCAGCTTAGCGCTCCGACCTCTACCAACTAGAGGGGGAGAGACCCAGTACTTC
CDR3aa: CASSLALRPLPTRGGETQYF